This is a list of T cell receptor beta chains from one sample in a study of T cell repertoires in cytomegalovirus infection. TCRdb independently ran MiXCR on the reads; one entry per CDR3 protein. The sample has some 500,000 distinct CDR3 sequences; around a third are singletons. Their antigens remain unidentified. The sequences come from cultured PBMCs, collected from culture after CMV antigen stimulation. These receptors were obtained from a human donor in good health (CMV status not recorded). Some clones in this sample may be carry-over from other donors' samples. Both conserved end residues are part of each CDR3.

>TRBV7-8|TRBJ2-7
CASSLGPSGSWEQYF
>TRBV7-9|TRBJ1-2
CASSFDLQYYGYTF
>TRBV12-3/TRBV12-4|TRBJ2-1
CASSTISGSIPNEQFF
>TRBV5-4|TRBJ1-2
CASSLEADGYGYTF
>TRBV4-1|TRBJ2-4
CASSSVGIAKNIQYF
>TRBV6-1|TRBJ2-1
CASSETSALGGEQFF
>TRBV12-3/TRBV12-4|TRBJ1-3
CASSLVGGAGNTIYF
>TRBV7-2|TRBJ2-2
CASSLEGSKRGRYGELFF
>TRBV7-2|TRBJ2-7
CASSGGSSGGPREQYF
>TRBV5-1|TRBJ2-2
CASSHQGSGSNTGELFF